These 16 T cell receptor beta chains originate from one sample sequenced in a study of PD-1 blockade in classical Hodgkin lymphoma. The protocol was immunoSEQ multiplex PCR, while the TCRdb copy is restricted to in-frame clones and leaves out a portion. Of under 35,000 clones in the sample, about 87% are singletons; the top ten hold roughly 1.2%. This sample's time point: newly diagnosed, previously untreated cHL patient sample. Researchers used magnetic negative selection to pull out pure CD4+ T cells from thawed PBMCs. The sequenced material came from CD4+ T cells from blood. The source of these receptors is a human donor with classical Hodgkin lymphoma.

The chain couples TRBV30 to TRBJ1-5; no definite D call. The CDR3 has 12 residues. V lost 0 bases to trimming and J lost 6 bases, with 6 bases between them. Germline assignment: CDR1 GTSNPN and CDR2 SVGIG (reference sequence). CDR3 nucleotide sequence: TGTGCCTGGAGTGTAGGTGGTCAGCCCCAGCATTTT. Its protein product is CAWSVGGQPQHF.

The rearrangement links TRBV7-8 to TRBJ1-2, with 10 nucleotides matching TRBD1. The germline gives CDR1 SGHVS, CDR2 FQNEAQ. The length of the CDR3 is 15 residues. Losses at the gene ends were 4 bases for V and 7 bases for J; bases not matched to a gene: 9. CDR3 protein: CASSSRDRGGSGYTF. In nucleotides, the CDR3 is TGTGCCAGCAGCTCCCGGGACAGGGGCGGGAGTGGCTACACCTTC. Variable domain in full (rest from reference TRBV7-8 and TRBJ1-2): GAGVSQSPRYKVAKRGQDVALRCDPISGHVSLFWYQQALGQGPEFLTYFQNEAQLDKSGLPSDRFFAERPEGSVSTLKIQRTQQEDSAVYLCASSSRDRGGSGYTFGSGTRLTVV.

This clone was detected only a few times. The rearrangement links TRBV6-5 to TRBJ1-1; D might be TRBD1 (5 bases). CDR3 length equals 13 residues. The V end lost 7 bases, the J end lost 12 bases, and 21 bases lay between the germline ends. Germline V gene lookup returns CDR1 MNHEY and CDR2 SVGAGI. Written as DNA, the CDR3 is TGTGCCAGCACCCCCGGCGGACATTCCGGACCTTTCTTT. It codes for CASTPGGHSGPFF.

This CDR3 reads CASSRTVNYGYTF. CDR3 bases: TGCGCCAGCAGCCGGACGGTGAATTATGGCTACACCTTC. The chain couples TRBV5-1 to TRBJ1-2; D uncertain. The CDR3 length is 13 residues. The V gene lost 4 bases and the J gene lost 5 bases, with 12 bases spanning the gap. Germline lookup yields CDR1 SGHRS and CDR2 YFSETQ.

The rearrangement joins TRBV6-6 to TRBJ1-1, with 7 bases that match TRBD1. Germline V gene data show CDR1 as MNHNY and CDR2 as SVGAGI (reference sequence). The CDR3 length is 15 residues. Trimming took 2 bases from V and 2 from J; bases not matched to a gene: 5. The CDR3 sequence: CASSYTRGANTEAFF. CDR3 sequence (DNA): TGTGCCAGCAGTTACACCAGGGGGGCCAACACTGAAGCTTTCTTT.

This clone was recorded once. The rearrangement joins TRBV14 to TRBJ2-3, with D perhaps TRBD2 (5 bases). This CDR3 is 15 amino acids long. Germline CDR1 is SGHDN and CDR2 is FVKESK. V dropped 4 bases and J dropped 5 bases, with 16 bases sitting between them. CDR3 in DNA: TGTGCCAGCAGCCCCGAACTAGGGTTCAAAGATACGCAGTATTTT. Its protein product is CASSPELGFKDTQYF.

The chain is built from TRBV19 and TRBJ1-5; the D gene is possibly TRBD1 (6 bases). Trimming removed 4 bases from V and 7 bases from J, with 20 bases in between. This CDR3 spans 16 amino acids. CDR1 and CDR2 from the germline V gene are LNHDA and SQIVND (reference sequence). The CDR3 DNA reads TGTGCCAGTAGTAACCTTATAGGGGGGGGGCAACAGCCCCAGCATTTT. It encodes CASSNLIGGGQQPQHF.

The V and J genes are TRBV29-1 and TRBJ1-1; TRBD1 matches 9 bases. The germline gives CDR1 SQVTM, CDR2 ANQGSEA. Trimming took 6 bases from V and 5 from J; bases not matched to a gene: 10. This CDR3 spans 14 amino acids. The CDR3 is CSVTGQGAGTEAFF. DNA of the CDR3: TGCAGCGTAACGGGACAGGGTGCTGGGACTGAAGCTTTCTTT.

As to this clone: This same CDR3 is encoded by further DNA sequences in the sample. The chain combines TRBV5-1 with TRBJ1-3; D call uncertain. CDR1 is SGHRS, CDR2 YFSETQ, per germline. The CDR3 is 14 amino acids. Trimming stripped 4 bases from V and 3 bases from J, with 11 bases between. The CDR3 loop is CASSLTDSGNTIYF. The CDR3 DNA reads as TGCGCCAGCAGCCTGACGGATAGTGGAAACACCATATATTTT.

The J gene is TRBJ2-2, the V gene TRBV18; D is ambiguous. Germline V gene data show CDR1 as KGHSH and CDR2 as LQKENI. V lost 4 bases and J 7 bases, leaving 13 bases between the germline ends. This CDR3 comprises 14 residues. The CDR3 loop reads CASSRQRASGELFF. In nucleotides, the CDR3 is TGTGCCAGCTCACGGCAGAGAGCAAGCGGGGAGCTGTTTTTT.

The CDR3: CASSLELAGPYEQYF. The CDR3 nucleotides are TGTGCCAGCAGCCTAGAACTAGCGGGACCCTACGAGCAGTACTTC. This chain links TRBV6-1 with TRBJ2-7, with TRBD2 identical over 10 bases. The V segment lost 6 bases and the J segment 2 bases; nucleotides outside the gene matches: 7. Per the germline V gene, CDR1 is MNHNS and CDR2 is SASEGT. The length of the CDR3 is 15 residues.

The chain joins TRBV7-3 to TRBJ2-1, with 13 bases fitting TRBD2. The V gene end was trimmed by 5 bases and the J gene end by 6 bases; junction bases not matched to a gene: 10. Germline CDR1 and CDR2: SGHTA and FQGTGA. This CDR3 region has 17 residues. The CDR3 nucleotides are TGTGCCAGCAGCACTAGGACTAGCGGGAGCACTGGCAATGAGCAGTTCTTC. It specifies CASSTRTSGSTGNEQFF.

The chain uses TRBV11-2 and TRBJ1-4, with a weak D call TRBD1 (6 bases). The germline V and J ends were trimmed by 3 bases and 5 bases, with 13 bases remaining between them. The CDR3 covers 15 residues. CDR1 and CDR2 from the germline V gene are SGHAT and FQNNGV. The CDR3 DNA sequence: TGTGCCAGCAGCTTGATGGGTGGACAGAATGAAAAACTGTTTTTT. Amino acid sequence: CASSLMGGQNEKLFF.

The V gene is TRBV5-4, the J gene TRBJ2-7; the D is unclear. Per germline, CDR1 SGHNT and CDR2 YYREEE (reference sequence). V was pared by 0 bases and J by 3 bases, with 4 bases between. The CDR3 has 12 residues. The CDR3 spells CASSLDFYEQYF. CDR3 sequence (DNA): TGTGCCAGCAGCTTGGACTTCTACGAGCAGTACTTC.

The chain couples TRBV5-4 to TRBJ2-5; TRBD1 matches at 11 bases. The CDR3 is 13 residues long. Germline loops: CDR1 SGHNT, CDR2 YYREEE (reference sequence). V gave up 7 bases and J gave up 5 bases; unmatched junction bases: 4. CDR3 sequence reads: CASRTGGAETQYF. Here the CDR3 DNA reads TGTGCCAGCCGGACAGGGGGCGCGGAGACCCAGTACTTC.

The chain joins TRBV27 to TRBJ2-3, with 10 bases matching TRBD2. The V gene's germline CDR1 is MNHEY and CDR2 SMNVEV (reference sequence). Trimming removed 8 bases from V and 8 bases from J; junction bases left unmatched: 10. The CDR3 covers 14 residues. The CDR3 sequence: CASSGGVAGGTQYF. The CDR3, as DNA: TGTGCCAGCTCCGGGGGGGTAGCGGGAGGTACGCAGTATTTT.